This T cell receptor beta chain was recorded in a study of regulatory T cells in long-lasting Graves disease. Findings of the study overall: A reduction in accuracy may have resulted from the small sample size.

This clonotype turned up a few times. What it recognizes is unknown. Indicated time point: newly diagnosed GD, antithyroid drugs for less than 3 months. TCR sequences were obtained from RNA taken from PBMCs. The TCR beta library used iRepertoire HTBI primers with Arm-PCR amplification of CDR3. Each CDR3 protein gets one entry after TCRdb re-called the multiplex PCR reads with MiXCR. This table has about 450,000 distinct CDR3 sequences, around 15% appearing once. Germline V gene data show CDR1 as SGHTA and CDR2 as FQGTGA. This CDR3 contains 14 residues. The V end was cut by 4 bases, the J end by 7 bases, with 16 bases between. In addition, the sample was reused for a study of T cells in Graves' hyperthyroidism and ophthalmopathy.

Sequences were derived from peripheral blood mononuclear cells (PBMCs), sampled at new diagnosis, from a patient treated with antithyroid drugs. V and J are TRBV7-3 and TRBJ2-5; D gene uncertain. This receptor was identified in a woman aged 45 to 65 with Graves disease. The CDR3 loop is CASSSDPASGTQYF. DNA for the CDR3: TGTGCCAGCAGCTCCGACCCAGCGTCGGGGACCCAGTACTTC. The whole variable domain, filled in from reference TRBV7-3 and TRBJ2-5, reads GAGVSQTPSNKVTEKGKYVELRCDPISGHTALYWYRQSLGQGPEFLIYFQGTGAADDSGLPNDRFFAVRPEGSVSTLKIQRTERGDSAVYLCASSSDPASGTQYFGPGTRLLVL.